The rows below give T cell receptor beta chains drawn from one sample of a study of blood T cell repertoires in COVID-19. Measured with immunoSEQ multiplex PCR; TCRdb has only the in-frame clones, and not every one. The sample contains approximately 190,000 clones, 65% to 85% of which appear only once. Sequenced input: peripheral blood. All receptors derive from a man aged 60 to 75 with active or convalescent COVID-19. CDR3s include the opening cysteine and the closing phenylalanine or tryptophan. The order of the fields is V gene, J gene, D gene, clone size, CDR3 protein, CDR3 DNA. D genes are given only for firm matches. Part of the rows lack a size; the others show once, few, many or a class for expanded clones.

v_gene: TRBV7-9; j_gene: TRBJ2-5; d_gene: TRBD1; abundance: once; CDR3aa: CASSKAGTGKTQYF; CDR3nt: TGTGCCAGCAGTAAGGCCGGGACAGGGAAGACCCAGTACTTC
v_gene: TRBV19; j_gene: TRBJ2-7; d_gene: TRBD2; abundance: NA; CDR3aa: CASSISRAGESEQYF; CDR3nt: TGTGCCAGTAGTATTTCTCGGGCGGGAGAAAGCGAGCAGTACTTC
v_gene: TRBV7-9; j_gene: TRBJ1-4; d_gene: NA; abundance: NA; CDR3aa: CASSFTATNEKLFF; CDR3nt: TGTGCCAGCAGCTTCACTGCAACTAATGAAAAACTGTTTTTT
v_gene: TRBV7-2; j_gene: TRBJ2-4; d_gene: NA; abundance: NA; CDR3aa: CASSLSRGSIAKNIQYF; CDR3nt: TGTGCCAGCAGCTTATCAAGGGGGTCCATAGCCAAAAACATTCAGTACTTC
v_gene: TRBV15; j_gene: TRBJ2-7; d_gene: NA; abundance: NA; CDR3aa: CATSPSQRSEQYF; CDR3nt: TGTGCCACCAGCCCGTCCCAGAGGAGCGAGCAGTACTTC
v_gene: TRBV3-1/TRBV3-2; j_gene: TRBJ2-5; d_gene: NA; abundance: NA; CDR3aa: CASSQEWLGVRETQYF; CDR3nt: TGTGCCAGCAGCCAAGAATGGCTAGGGGTTCGGGAGACCCAGTACTTC
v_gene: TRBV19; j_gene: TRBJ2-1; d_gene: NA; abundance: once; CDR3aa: CASSKSAGLRGPWNEQFF; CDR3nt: TGTGCCAGTAGTAAGTCAGCGGGACTGCGGGGGCCGTGGAATGAGCAGTTCTTC
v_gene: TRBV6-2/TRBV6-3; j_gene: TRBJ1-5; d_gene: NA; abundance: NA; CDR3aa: CASSLDSPNQPQHF; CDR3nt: TGTGCCAGCAGCCTTGACAGCCCTAATCAGCCCCAGCATTTT
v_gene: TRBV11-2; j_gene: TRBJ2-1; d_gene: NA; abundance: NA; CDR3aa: CASSLADRGQFF; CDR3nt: TGTGCCAGCAGCTTAGCTGACCGAGGTCAGTTCTTC
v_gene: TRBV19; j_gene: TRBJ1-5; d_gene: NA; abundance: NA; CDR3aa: CASNLGEGNQPQHF; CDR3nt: TGTGCCAGTAATCTGGGAGAAGGCAATCAGCCCCAGCATTTT
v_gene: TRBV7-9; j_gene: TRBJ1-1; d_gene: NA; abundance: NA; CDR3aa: CASSLGPREAFF; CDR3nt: TGTGCCAGCAGCTTAGGGCCCCGTGAAGCTTTCTTT
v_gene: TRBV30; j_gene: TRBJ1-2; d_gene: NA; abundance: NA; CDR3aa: CAWTYSQGRDGYTF; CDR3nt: TGTGCCTGGACCTACTCGCAGGGGAGGGATGGCTACACCTTC
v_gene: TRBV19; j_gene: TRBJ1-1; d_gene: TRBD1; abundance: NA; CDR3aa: CASSILGQGPTEAFF; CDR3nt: TGTGCCAGTAGTATTCTCGGACAGGGACCCACTGAAGCTTTCTTT